This T cell receptor beta chain stems from a study of T cells in Graves' hyperthyroidism and ophthalmopathy. General study points: Most thyroid clonotypes expanded above 0.001 appeared in blood too.

CDR3 size: 14 residues. Germline V gives CDR1 SGHKS, CDR2 YYEKEE (reference sequence). V gave up 3 bases and J gave up 5 bases, with 14 bases separating them. About this clonotype itself: As yet, its antigen is unknown.

TCR beta CDR3 regions were amplified from RNA. When the TCR CDR3 underwent first-round RT-PCR, the HTBI primer set was used. TCRdb reanalysed the multiplex PCR reads using MiXCR and keeps one entry per CDR3 protein. The sample consists of 500,000 to 800,000 distinct CDR3 sequences, about 45% of them appearing once. The sequence derives from an adult man with Graves' disease, either hyperthyroidism or ophthalmopathy (not recorded which). The rearrangement links TRBV5-5 to TRBJ1-1; weak D call: TRBD1 (5 bases). Sample: peripheral blood or thyroid tissue (not recorded which). As DNA, the CDR3 is TGTGCCAGCAGCTACCTGCGGGGGATGACTGAAGCTTTCTTT. Translation gives CASSYLRGMTEAFF.